This entry describes one T cell receptor (beta chain). The antigen remains unidentified. CDR1 is MNHEY, CDR2 SVGAGI, per germline. Trimming stripped 5 bases from V and 0 bases from J, with 7 bases between. The CDR3 runs to 13 residues. Profiled with immunoSEQ multiplex PCR; TCRdb holds only in-frame clones, not every one. The sample lists approximately 30,000 clones; 90% were seen once. The data were taken from a study of a mutant IDH1 vaccine in newly diagnosed glioma. Time point: week 47, end of study. Vaccination comprised doses that each held 300 ug of mutant IDH1 20-mer peptide, plus topical imiquimod.

This clonotype originated in a middle-aged woman with glioma. The source was PBMCs, collected from a glioma patient whose treatment included an IDH1 peptide vaccine. The chain is built from TRBV6-5 and TRBJ1-1; D gene unclear. The CDR3 nucleotides read TGTGCCAGCAGTGTAACGATGAACACTGAAGCTTTCTTT. Its translation is CASSVTMNTEAFF.